This passage covers 19 T cell receptor gamma chains from one sample sequenced in a study of gamma delta lymphoproliferative disorders and STAT genes (dated by TCRdb to 2016 to 2019). Libraries were built with multiplex PCR. The data were produced on an Illumina MiSeq. TCRdb processed the public reads again with the CATT caller, after which rows with matching DNA were combined. The sample table records about 4,000 gamma-chain clones; more than 6.5% of these occur just once. The top ten hold approximately 34% of the sample. For TCR sequencing, genomic DNA was taken from peripheral blood mononuclear cells isolated from both patients and controls. The sample consisted of blood. These receptors were taken from a human donor in good health.

This clone ranks as medium-sized. No DNA is shown, since the ends of the CDR3 on it are uncertain; the CDR3 is the one TCRdb lists. The V gene is given as TRGV11, and no J gene call is available. TRGV11 counts as an open reading frame of uncertain function. A total of 20 residues make up the CDR3, ends included. The CDR3 spells CTTVPAGLGSVYTTGWFKIF.

V and J are TRGV5 and TRGJP1. TCRdb is silent on the J gene; assignment here came from matching the DNA to germline. This CDR3 has 12 residues. J gave up 12 bases and V 0 bases, and 4 bases lay outside the gene matches. Germline assignment: CDR1 VINAFY and CDR2 YDVSNSKD. The CDR3 nucleotides are TGTGCCACCTGGGACAGGCATGGGTTCAAGATATTT. This gives the protein CATWDRHGFKIF.

This clone is deemed medium-sized. The chain links TRGV9 to TRGJ1 or TRGJ2. Here the J gene came from matching the DNA to germline, since TCRdb omits it. V trimming: 3 bases; J trimming: 10 bases; junction bases outside the gene matches: 0. The V gene's germline CDR1 is GITISATS and CDR2 ISYDGTV (reference sequence). The CDR3 is made up of 9 amino acids. The CDR3 nucleotides read TGTGCCTTGTGGGAGAAGAAACTCTTT. Translated: CALWEKKLF.

Sample share makes this clone medium-sized. The rearrangement links TRGV2 to TRGJ1 or TRGJ2. TCRdb is silent on the J gene; assignment here came from matching the DNA to germline. The V gene's germline CDR1 is EGSNGY and CDR2 YDSYNSKV. V lost 0 bases to trimming and J lost 6 bases; unmatched junction nucleotides: 8. This CDR3 spans 14 amino acids. The CDR3 coding sequence is TGTGCCACCTGGGACGGGCCCCCCAGTTATAAGAAACTCTTT. Protein sequence: CATWDGPPSYKKLF.

This clone was counted ten times or more. The CDR3 protein is CATWDGEDKKLF. CDR3 coding DNA: TGTGCCACCTGGGACGGGGAGGATAAGAAACTCTTT. The chain links TRGV2 to TRGJ1 or TRGJ2. The J gene comes from matching the DNA to germline here; TCRdb lacks it. This CDR3 comprises 12 residues. With 0 bases clipped from V and 8 bases from J, the junction kept 4 bases outside the gene matches. CDR1 and CDR2 (germline): EGSNGY, YDSYNSKV.

This clone counts as medium-sized. The gene calls are TRGV10 and TRGJ1 or TRGJ2. TCRdb records no J gene; here it was assigned by comparing the DNA to germline. TRGV10 falls under the ORF class, with uncertain function. V was clipped by 8 bases and J by 0 bases; unmatched bases: 11. The CDR3 consists of 15 residues. Written as DNA, the CDR3 is TGTGCTGCGTGGGCTTACAAAGAGAATTATTATAAGAAACTCTTT. It codes for CAAWAYKENYYKKLF.

The V gene is TRGV2; the J gene was not called. Germline V gene data show CDR1 as EGSNGY and CDR2 as YDSYNSKV. The CDR3 has 11 amino acids. The CDR3 nucleotides are TGTGCCAGAGCCTTGGCAGTGGAACAACACTTC. Protein sequence: CARALAVEQHF.

A note on this clone: The DNA is omitted, as the CDR3 cannot be located on it reliably, and the CDR3 follows TCRdb's listing. No J gene call was made, and the V gene is TRGV11. TRGV11 is treated as an ORF (open reading frame) with a function not yet certain. Termini included, the CDR3 measures 20 amino acids. The CDR3 is CTTVPAGLGTPLRSDWIKTF.

This clone appeared a few times. CDR3 sequence (DNA): TGTGCCTTGTGGGAGGTGCCTGGGGATTATAAGAAACTCTTT. Residues: CALWEVPGDYKKLF. The chain carries TRGV9 and TRGJ1 or TRGJ2. Because TCRdb records no J gene, it was assigned here through a match of the DNA to germline. The CDR3 runs 14 residues. The germline V gene has CDR1 GITISATS and CDR2 ISYDGTV (reference sequence). V shed 0 bases and J 5 bases; nucleotides not matched to a gene: 7.

In its sample, this clone is medium-sized. The rearrangement joins TRGV2 to TRGJ1 or TRGJ2. Since TCRdb gives no J gene, matching the DNA to germline was used here to assign it. Germline assignment: CDR1 EGSNGY and CDR2 YDSYNSKV. V trimming: 0 bases; J trimming: 11 bases; junction bases outside the gene matches: 7. CDR3 length equals 12 residues. The CDR3 protein is CATWDGRKEKLF. For the CDR3, the DNA is TGTGCCACCTGGGACGGGCGAAAAGAGAAACTCTTT.

This clone is termed medium-sized. J is TRGJ1 or TRGJ2 and V is TRGV2. Assignment of the J gene here rests on matching the DNA to germline, because TCRdb gives none. The CDR3 covers 13 residues. Trimming took 0 bases from V and 7 from J; bases not matched to a gene: 6. Germline V lookup: CDR1 EGSNGY, CDR2 YDSYNSKV. This CDR3 reads CATWDGPWYKKLF. The CDR3 DNA follows: TGTGCCACCTGGGACGGGCCGTGGTATAAGAAACTCTTT.

Within the sample, this clone is medium-sized (0.01 to 0.1%). The chain combines TRGV3 with TRGJ1 or TRGJ2. The J gene is absent in TCRdb and was assigned here via DNA matching to germline. J was trimmed by 7 bases and V by 2 bases; bases with no gene match: 11. Looked up from germline, CDR1 is VTNTFY and CDR2 is YDVSTARD (reference sequence). The CDR3 is made up of 14 amino acids. The CDR3 region has the DNA TGTGCCACCTGGGACATACCGAGGGGGTATAAGAAACTCTTT. Amino acid sequence: CATWDIPRGYKKLF.

Many counts were recorded for this clone. The chain uses TRGV2 and TRGJ1 or TRGJ2. The J gene is absent in TCRdb and was assigned here via DNA matching to germline. CDR3 size: 9 residues. Per germline, CDR1 EGSNGY and CDR2 YDSYNSKV. The J segment lost 12 bases and the V segment lost 7 bases, leaving 6 bases of the junction unmatched. The CDR3 nucleotides read TGTGCCACCTGCAGCCCGAAACTCTTT. Translated: CATCSPKLF.

This clone is medium-sized within its sample. The V call is TRGV2, the J call TRGJ1 or TRGJ2. The J gene, left out of TCRdb, was set here by checking the DNA against germline. The V segment lost 3 bases and the J segment 5 bases; nucleotides outside the gene matches: 4. The length of the CDR3 is 12 residues. Germline CDR1 reads EGSNGY; CDR2 reads YDSYNSKV. The CDR3 loop reads CATWDFHYKKLF. CDR3 sequence (DNA): TGTGCCACCTGGGACTTCCATTATAAGAAACTCTTT.

Ten or more counts support this clone. Other nucleotide sequences from this sample produce the same CDR3. The chain joins TRGV2 to TRGJ1 or TRGJ2. Matching the DNA to germline supplied the J gene, which TCRdb does not give. CDR1 is EGSNGY, CDR2 YDSYNSKV, per germline. CDR3 length equals 13 residues. Trimming at V came to 1 base and at J to 3 bases, leaving 3 bases not matched to a gene. This chain's CDR3 is CATWDGFYYKKLF. CDR3 nucleotide sequence: TGTGCCACCTGGGACGGATTTTATTATAAGAAACTCTTT.

This clone has at least ten counts. J is TRGJ1 or TRGJ2 and V is TRGV9. The J gene is not listed in TCRdb, so it was assigned here from a DNA match to germline. Germline loops: CDR1 GITISATS, CDR2 ISYDGTV (reference sequence). The CDR3 spans 14 residues. V lost 4 bases, J lost 4 bases, and 10 bases stayed unmatched. CDR3 bases: TGTGCCTTGTGGGATCCAGCTACCTATTATAAGAAACTCTTT. This sequence encodes CALWDPATYYKKLF.

This clone rates as medium-sized. Other nucleotide sequences in the sample specify the same CDR3. V usage is TRGV2 and J usage is TRGJ1 or TRGJ2. Since TCRdb gives no J gene, matching the DNA to germline was used here to assign it. J gave up 7 bases and V 0 bases, and 6 bases lay outside the gene matches. The CDR3 runs 13 residues. Germline-derived CDR1 and CDR2 are EGSNGY and YDSYNSKV. In DNA, the CDR3 is TGTGCCACCTGGGACGGGCCCTCATATAAGAAACTCTTT. Protein product: CATWDGPSYKKLF.

The chain joins TRGV8 to TRGJ1 or TRGJ2. As TCRdb names no J gene, one was assigned here on the basis of a DNA match to germline. In germline, CDR1 is VENAVY, CDR2 YDSYNSRV. CDR3 size: 14 residues. The CDR3 region is CAPGIADDYYKKLF. The CDR3 coding sequence is TGTGCACCTGGGATAGCGGACGATTATTATAAGAAACTCTTT.

By share, this clone counts as medium-sized. The V call is TRGV10, the J call TRGJ1 or TRGJ2. Because TCRdb records no J gene, it was assigned here through a match of the DNA to germline. TRGV10 is annotated as an ORF whose role is uncertain. This CDR3 is 15 amino acids long. V lost 8 bases to trimming and J lost 3 bases; unmatched junction nucleotides: 14. This CDR3 is CAAWDSVCFYYKKLF. The CDR3 DNA reads TGTGCTGCGTGGGATTCCGTGTGTTTTTATTATAAGAAACTCTTT.